These 5 T cell receptor beta chains were all obtained from the same sample, sequenced in a study of T cells in Graves' hyperthyroidism and ophthalmopathy. RNA transcripts served as the template for amplifying TCR beta CDR3 regions. Initially, a first-round RT-PCR of the TCR CDR3 employed the HTBI primer set. TCRdb fed the multiplex PCR reads into MiXCR, producing one record per CDR3 protein. The table lists around 420,000 distinct CDR3 sequences, more than 15% of them singletons. The sample taken for sequencing was blood. These receptors all come from a woman aged 18-29 years with Graves' hyperthyroidism.

The V and J genes are TRBV29-1 and TRBJ1-1, with D unresolved. V lost 2 bases to trimming and J lost 0 bases, with 10 bases between them. Germline CDR1 reads SQVTM; CDR2 reads ANQGSEA. This CDR3 spans 14 amino acids. The CDR3 loop reads CSVELRVLNTEAFF. In DNA form, the CDR3 reads TGCAGCGTTGAACTCCGGGTACTGAACACTGAAGCTTTCTTT.

This clonotype was picked up a small number of times. This chain joins TRBV15 and TRBJ2-3; 9 nucleotides agree with TRBD2. Per the germline V gene, CDR1 is LNHNV and CDR2 is YYDKDF (reference sequence). This CDR3 region has 15 residues. V lost 2 bases to trimming and J lost 2 bases; unmatched junction nucleotides: 2. CDR3 in amino acids: CATSRLAGLTDTQYF. As DNA, the CDR3 is TGTGCCACCAGCAGACTAGCGGGACTCACAGATACGCAGTATTTT.

The chain combines TRBV9 with TRBJ1-1, with 7 positions matching TRBD1. The CDR3 loop spans 15 amino acids. V dropped 0 bases and J dropped 5; count of bases not matched to a gene: 7. Germline CDR1 reads SGDLS; CDR2 reads YYNGEE. The DNA of the CDR3 is TGTGCCAGCAGCGTAGGTCCAGGGGGGTATACTGAAGCTTTCTTT. Translating gives CASSVGPGGYTEAFF.

The sample holds many counts of this clonotype. The rearrangement joins TRBV6-1 to TRBJ2-5; D possibly corresponds to TRBD1 (6 bases). This CDR3 is built from 14 residues. CDR1 MNHNS and CDR2 SASEGT come from the germline V gene. Trimming took off 6 bases at V and 6 bases at J, with 17 bases between the two ends. The CDR3 protein is CASSYIWGLKTQYF. Written as DNA, the CDR3 is TGTGCCAGCAGCTACATCTGGGGGCTGAAGACCCAGTACTTC.

This clonotype was counted ten times or more. This chain joins TRBV30 and TRBJ2-1; D not certain. CDR3 length: 16 residues. V lost 0 bases and J lost 0, with 12 bases in between. The germline CDR1 and CDR2 sequences are GTSNPN and SVGIG (reference sequence). CDR3 coding DNA: TGTGCCTGGAGTGTACCCAGCCCGAGCTCCTACAATGAGCAGTTCTTC. Protein: CAWSVPSPSSYNEQFF.